This entry describes one TCR beta chain. The antigen remains undetermined. V was cut by 5 bases and J by 12 bases, with 14 bases left in between. The CDR3 sequence is 12 residues long. CDR1 and CDR2 (germline): LNHDA, SQIVND (reference sequence). The sample comes from a study of cytomegalovirus exposure and HLA in healthy donors. Study-wide findings and caveats: In a later analysis, at a false discovery rate of 0.05, roughly 17,000 TCR beta sequences were associated with HLA alleles. It was confirmed in vitro that a few of the CMV-associated chains were specific for CMV antigens.

PCR involved 60 Vbeta and 13 Jbeta primers. Method: immunoSEQ multiplex PCR; TCRdb's copy keeps in-frame clones and lacks some. Counted here are some 110,000 clones, over 70% occurring once; the ten biggest clones make up approximately 5.1%. The sequenced material came from PBMCs. The TCR sequence derives from a male donor in good health and CMV-seronegative. The chain recombines TRBV19 with TRBJ2-1; D remains unclear. This chain's CDR3 is CASSLNGLWQFF. CDR3 nucleotide sequence: TGTGCCAGTAGTCTCAACGGGTTGTGGCAGTTCTTC.